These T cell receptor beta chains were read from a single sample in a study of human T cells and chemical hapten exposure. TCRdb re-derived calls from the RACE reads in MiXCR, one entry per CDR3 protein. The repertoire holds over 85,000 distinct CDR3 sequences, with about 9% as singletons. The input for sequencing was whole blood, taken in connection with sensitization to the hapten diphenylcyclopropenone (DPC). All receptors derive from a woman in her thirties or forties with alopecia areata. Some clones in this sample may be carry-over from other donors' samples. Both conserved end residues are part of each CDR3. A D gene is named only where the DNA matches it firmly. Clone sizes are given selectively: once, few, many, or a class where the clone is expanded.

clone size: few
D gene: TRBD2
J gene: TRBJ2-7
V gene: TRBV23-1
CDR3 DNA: TGCGCCAGCAGGCGATTTAGCGGGAGGGGCGAGCAGTACTTC
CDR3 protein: CASRRFSGRGEQYF

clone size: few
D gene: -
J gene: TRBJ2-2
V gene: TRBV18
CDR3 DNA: TGTGCCAGCTCACCACCTCCGCAGGCGAACACCGGGGAGCTGTTTTTT
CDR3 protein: CASSPPPQANTGELFF

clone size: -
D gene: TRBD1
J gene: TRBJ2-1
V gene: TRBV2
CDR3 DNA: TGTGCCAGCAGTAAAGGACAGGGGGCAAGGGAGCAGTTCTTC
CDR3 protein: CASSKGQGAREQFF

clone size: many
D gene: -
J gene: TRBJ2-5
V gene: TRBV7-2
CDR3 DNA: TGTGCCAGCAGCTCGACTAGAGAAGAGACCCAGTACTTC
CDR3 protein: CASSSTREETQYF

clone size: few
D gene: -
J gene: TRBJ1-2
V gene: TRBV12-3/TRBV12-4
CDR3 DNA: TGTGCCAGCAGTTTCCAGGGTCACTATGGCTACACCTTC
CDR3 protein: CASSFQGHYGYTF

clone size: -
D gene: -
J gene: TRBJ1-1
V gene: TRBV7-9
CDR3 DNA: TGTGCCAGCAGCTTCTTGGGGGGCGCAAATGAAGCTTTCTTT
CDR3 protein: CASSFLGGANEAFF

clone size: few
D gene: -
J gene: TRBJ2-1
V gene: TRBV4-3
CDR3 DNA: TGCGCCAGCAGCCAAGATAGGGCGGGCTCCTACAATGAGCAGTTCTTC
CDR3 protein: CASSQDRAGSYNEQFF

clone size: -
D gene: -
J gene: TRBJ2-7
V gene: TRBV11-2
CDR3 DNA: TGTGCCAGCAGCTTAGGTCCGACTCCCTACGAGCAGTACTTC
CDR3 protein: CASSLGPTPYEQYF

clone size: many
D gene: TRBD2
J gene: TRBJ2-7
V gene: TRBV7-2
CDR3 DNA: TGTGCCAGCAGCCCAGGGACTAACCGCGAGCAGTACTTC
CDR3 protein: CASSPGTNREQYF

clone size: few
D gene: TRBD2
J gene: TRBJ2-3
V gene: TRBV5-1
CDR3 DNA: TGCGCCAGCAGCCTCCCCGGACTAGCGGGAGCGGGGGCCACAGATACGCAGTATTTT
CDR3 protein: CASSLPGLAGAGATDTQYF

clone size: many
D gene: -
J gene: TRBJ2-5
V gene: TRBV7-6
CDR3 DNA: TGTGCCAGCAGCTCACCTCCGGGACGGGAGACCCAGTACTTC
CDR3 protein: CASSSPPGRETQYF

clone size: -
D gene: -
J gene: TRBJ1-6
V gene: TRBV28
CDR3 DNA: TGTGCCAGCAGTTTGGGACGGCTGAGCTCCTATAATTCACCCCTCCACTTT
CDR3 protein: CASSLGRLSSYNSPLHF

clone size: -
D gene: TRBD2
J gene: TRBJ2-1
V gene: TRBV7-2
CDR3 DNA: TGTGCCAGCAGCTCCCCCGTAGCGGGAGCCAGGGCTGAGCAGTTCTTC
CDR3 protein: CASSSPVAGARAEQFF

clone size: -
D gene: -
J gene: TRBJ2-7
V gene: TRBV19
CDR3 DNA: TGTGCCAGTAGTATAGTTGGGACCTACGAGCAGTACTTC
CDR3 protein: CASSIVGTYEQYF